This T cell receptor beta chain was captured in a study of T cell changes during pregnancy in multiple sclerosis. Generated by immunoSEQ multiplex PCR, the TCRdb table keeps only in-frame clones and is missing some. The sample has 45,000 to 50,000 clones, roughly 93% seen once; the top ten hold 0.37%. Germline values: CDR1 SGHRS, CDR2 YFSETQ. The CDR3 consists of 17 residues. The junction had 13 bases not matched to a gene; V was cut back by 5 bases and J by 1 base. This clonotype was sampled from a female donor in good health, enrolled as a control in a pregnancy study. Specimen: CD4+ T cells from peripheral blood mononuclear cells, collected in the second trimester of pregnancy. The chain links TRBV5-1 to TRBJ2-7; 9 bases align to TRBD1. The CDR3 bases are TGCGCCAGCAGTTATCCCCGGACAGGGGAGGCGTCCTACGAGCAGTACTTC. Its protein product is CASSYPRTGEASYEQYF.